The present entry profiles one T cell receptor beta chain with its context. What it binds is not known. This entry is derived from a study of T cell repertoires in cytomegalovirus infection. Study information: Shared public TCR beta signatures pointed to both CMV infection and a matching HLA type.

V was clipped by 3 bases and J by 6 bases, with 12 bases between them. This CDR3 is 13 amino acids long. Looked up from germline, CDR1 is MNHEY and CDR2 is SMNVEV (reference sequence). Notes on the study in general: Across the ex vivo response, the dominant clonotypes were HLA-C-restricted CMV-specific TCR beta clonotypes. The cumulative frequency of public TCR beta families identified carriers of CMV plus the relevant HLA.

TCRdb fed the reads into MiXCR, producing one record per CDR3 protein. This table holds approximately 100,000 distinct CDR3 sequences, less than 25% found once. Sequencing input: CD8+ T cells from PBMCs. J is TRBJ2-7 and V is TRBV27, with D unclear. The sequence derives from a human donor in good health (CMV status not recorded). Some clones in this sample may be carry-over from other donors' samples. The CDR3 protein is CASSLSWASEQYF. CDR3 DNA sequence: TGTGCCAGCAGTTTGAGTTGGGCGTCCGAGCAGTACTTC.